A selection of T cell receptor beta chains follows, all from one sample in a study of early T cells in non-severe SARS-CoV-2 infection. TCRdb used MiXCR to reprocess the 5' RACE reads, holding one entry per CDR3 protein. The repertoire holds about 37,000 distinct CDR3 sequences, 5.4% seen once, with about 6.1% in the top ten. Sequenced here: whole blood, sampled at baseline. Receptors originate from an adult who was a healthcare worker with PCR-confirmed SARS-CoV-2 infection or an uninfected control (not recorded which). The CDR3 runs from the conserved cysteine through the conserved F or W. Each record gives: V gene, clone size, D gene, J gene, CDR3 protein, CDR3 DNA. D genes are given only for firm matches. Size tells how often a clone was seen (once, few, many) or the class of an expanded clone, and some rows leave it out.

V: TRBV20-1
size: many
D: TRBD1
J: TRBJ1-1
CDR3: CSAREGGYTEAFF
DNA: TGCAGTGCTAGAGAAGGGGGCTACACTGAAGCTTTCTTT

V: TRBV6-5
size: many
D: .
J: TRBJ1-3
CDR3: CASSSWGLLSGNTIYF
DNA: TGTGCCAGCAGTAGCTGGGGGTTACTCTCTGGAAACACCATATATTTT

V: TRBV28
size: many
D: .
J: TRBJ2-7
CDR3: CASSLLRDSYEQYF
DNA: TGTGCCAGCAGTTTATTGCGGGACTCCTACGAGCAGTACTTC

V: TRBV28
size: .
D: .
J: TRBJ2-2
CDR3: CASSLFPGELFF
DNA: TGTGCCAGCAGTTTATTCCCCGGGGAGCTGTTTTTT

V: TRBV7-8
size: many
D: .
J: TRBJ2-2
CDR3: CASSRGTPNTGELFF
DNA: TGTGCCAGCAGCCGCGGGACTCCGAACACCGGGGAGCTGTTTTTT

V: TRBV18
size: few
D: .
J: TRBJ1-5
CDR3: CASSPQGSHQPQHF
DNA: TGTGCCAGCTCACCACAGGGTTCCCATCAGCCCCAGCATTTT

V: TRBV6-6
size: many
D: .
J: TRBJ2-3
CDR3: CASSYSGDTQYF
DNA: TGTGCCAGCAGTTACTCAGGGGATACGCAGTATTTT

V: TRBV7-2
size: many
D: TRBD2
J: TRBJ2-3
CDR3: CASSLGFSGRASDTQYF
DNA: TGTGCCAGCAGCTTAGGCTTTAGCGGGAGGGCCTCAGATACGCAGTATTTT

V: TRBV5-1
size: many
D: .
J: TRBJ1-4
CDR3: CASSLTAATNEKLFF
DNA: TGCGCCAGCAGCCTGACAGCCGCAACTAATGAAAAACTGTTTTTT

V: TRBV6-2/TRBV6-3
size: .
D: TRBD2
J: TRBJ2-1
CDR3: CASSQLADNEQFF
DNA: TGTGCCAGCAGTCAACTAGCGGACAATGAGCAGTTCTTC

V: TRBV5-4
size: .
D: TRBD1
J: TRBJ2-1
CDR3: CASSFPGQGDLREQFF
DNA: TGTGCCAGCAGCTTTCCGGGACAGGGGGACCTTAGGGAGCAGTTCTTC

V: TRBV24-1
size: many
D: .
J: TRBJ1-1
CDR3: CATSDRQEKAFF
DNA: TGTGCCACCAGTGATAGACAGGAAAAAGCTTTCTTT

V: TRBV7-2
size: many
D: TRBD1
J: TRBJ1-1
CDR3: CASSPTQVGQGIAFF
DNA: TGTGCCAGCAGCCCAACCCAGGTGGGACAGGGTATAGCTTTCTTT

V: TRBV12-3/TRBV12-4
size: many
D: .
J: TRBJ1-2
CDR3: CASSLYQGHGYTF
DNA: TGTGCCAGCAGTTTGTATCAGGGCCATGGCTACACCTTC

V: TRBV28
size: many
D: .
J: TRBJ2-2
CDR3: CASSPPAGAGGELFF
DNA: TGTGCCAGCAGCCCGCCGGCAGGCGCGGGAGGGGAGCTGTTTTTT

V: TRBV18
size: many
D: .
J: TRBJ2-1
CDR3: CASSPLVGGENYNEQFF
DNA: TGTGCCAGCTCACCTCTCGTCGGGGGAGAGAACTACAATGAGCAGTTCTTC

V: TRBV3-1
size: .
D: .
J: TRBJ2-5
CDR3: CASSQDQPKRRETQYF
DNA: TGTGCCAGCAGCCAAGATCAGCCCAAGCGGAGGGAGACCCAGTACTTC

V: TRBV20-1
size: many
D: .
J: TRBJ2-3
CDR3: CSASGGSTDTQYF
DNA: TGCAGTGCTAGCGGCGGGAGCACAGATACGCAGTATTTT